These 20 T cell receptor beta chains originate from one sample sequenced in a study of chemoradiotherapy in HPV16-positive cancers. The data were produced by immunoSEQ multiplex PCR, yet TCRdb's version contains in-frame clones alone and is incomplete. In the table there are about 19,000 clones, more than 75% of which are singletons. The sample here was blood, taken from a patient who underwent chemoradiotherapy. The receptors shown here come from a human donor with HPV-associated anogenital cancer.

The rearrangement uses TRBV7-3 and TRBJ1-2; TRBD1 might be the D (6 bases). The germline V and J ends were trimmed by 3 bases and 2 bases, with 10 bases remaining between them. Germline CDR1 is SGHTA and CDR2 is FQGTGA. The CDR3 totals 14 residues. The CDR3 loop is CASSLGRGNYGYTF. The CDR3 coding sequence is TGTGCCAGCAGCTTGGGGAGGGGGAACTATGGCTACACCTTC.

The table lists this clone with a few counts. The gene calls are TRBV14 and TRBJ1-5; D gene unclear. This CDR3 region has 13 residues. V lost 0 bases, J lost 8 bases, and 8 bases lay in between. Germline V gene data show CDR1 as SGHDN and CDR2 as FVKESK. The CDR3 spells CASSQDPGKPQHF. The CDR3 nucleotides read TGTGCCAGCAGCCAAGACCCCGGTAAGCCCCAGCATTTT.

This clone was seen only a few times. J is TRBJ2-7 and V is TRBV4-2, with TRBD1 as a possible D gene (6 bases). V gave up 4 bases and J gave up 6 bases, with 16 bases separating them. This CDR3 region has 14 residues. The germline V gene has CDR1 LGHNA and CDR2 YNFKEQ. The CDR3 nucleotides are TGTGCCAGCAGCCCTCAAGGGACACCCCGCGAGCAGTACTTC. Protein product: CASSPQGTPREQYF.

Within the sample, this clone is medium-sized. J is TRBJ2-5 and V is TRBV6-1, with 10 bases matching TRBD1. Looked up from germline, CDR1 is MNHNS and CDR2 is SASEGT. The CDR3 sequence is 15 residues long. V was clipped by 2 bases and J by 5 bases; unmatched bases: 5. This CDR3 reads CASSERTGGYETQYF. CDR3 DNA: TGTGCCAGCAGTGAACGGACAGGGGGATATGAGACCCAGTACTTC.

The table lists this clone with a count of one. This chain uses TRBV7-9 with TRBJ2-5; D may correspond to TRBD1 or TRBD2 (5 bases each). Germline lookup yields CDR1 SEHNR and CDR2 FQNEAQ (reference sequence). V was pared by 5 bases and J by 0 bases, with 13 bases between. The CDR3 is made up of 15 amino acids. Written as DNA, the CDR3 is TGTGCCAGCAGCCCGGGGACCCAGTACCAAGAGACCCAGTACTTC. This sequence encodes CASSPGTQYQETQYF.

This clone was seen only once. The chain joins TRBV5-6 to TRBJ1-2; D remains unclear. CDR1 SGHDT and CDR2 YYEEEE come from the germline V gene. V was shortened by 4 bases and J by 5 bases, with 18 bases between the two germline ends. CDR3 size: 15 residues. For the CDR3, the DNA is TGTGCCAGCAGCCGCCTGTCCCAGGAAGGATATGGCTACACCTTC. This codes for CASSRLSQEGYGYTF. Complete variable domain (other parts from reference TRBV5-6 and TRBJ1-2): DAGVTQSPTHLIKTRGQQVTLRCSPKSGHDTVSWYQQALGQGPQFIFQYYEEEERQRGNFPDRFSGHQFPNYSSELNVNALLLGDSALYLCASSRLSQEGYGYTFGSGTRLTVV.

This clone was recorded only once. V is TRBV27 and J is TRBJ1-1, with TRBD1 matching over 7 bases. With V trimmed by 4 bases and J by 7 bases, 6 bases remained unmatched. Germline values: CDR1 MNHEY, CDR2 SMNVEV (reference sequence). CDR3 length: 13 amino acids. CDR3 sequence reads: CASSSTGDGEAFF. For the CDR3, the DNA is TGTGCCAGCAGTTCCACAGGGGACGGTGAAGCTTTCTTT.

This rearrangement joins TRBV5-4 to TRBJ1-2, with D possibly TRBD1 on 5 matching bases. The CDR3 totals 14 residues. Trimming pared 3 bases from V and 8 bases from J, leaving 17 bases between. Germline CDR1 is SGHNT and CDR2 is YYREEE (reference sequence). The CDR3 DNA reads TGTGCCAGCAGCTGGGAGGAGGGGACGGGGGGCTACACCTTC. This encodes CASSWEEGTGGYTF.

The rearrangement joins TRBV9 to TRBJ2-5; D not resolved. Looked up from germline, CDR1 is SGDLS and CDR2 is YYNGEE. V was cut by 4 bases and J by 5 bases, with 15 bases left in between. The CDR3 contains 14 residues. The CDR3 DNA follows: TGTGCCAGCAGCCCGCTACATGCCGGGGAGACCCAGTACTTC. This gives the protein CASSPLHAGETQYF.

The chain joins TRBV5-1 to TRBJ2-5, with D uncertain. Germline CDR1 SGHRS, CDR2 YFSETQ. This CDR3 has 15 residues. Trimming took 0 bases from V and 3 from J, leaving 12 bases between them. In DNA form, the CDR3 reads TGCGCCAGCAGCTTGGGTGCCAATAAGGAAGAGACCCAGTACTTC. Amino acid sequence: CASSLGANKEETQYF.

The genes are TRBV27 and TRBJ1-2, with 7 bases fitting TRBD1. V lost 3 bases, J lost 4 bases, and 2 bases stayed unmatched. CDR3 length: 13 amino acids. Germline V gene lookup returns CDR1 MNHEY and CDR2 SMNVEV (reference sequence). The CDR3 loop reads CASSFQGGYGYTF. CDR3 in DNA: TGTGCCAGCAGTTTCCAGGGGGGCTATGGCTACACCTTC.

This clone was seen only a few times. V gene TRBV14 combines with J gene TRBJ1-1; weak D call: TRBD1 (5 bases). V was clipped by 7 bases and J by 1 base, with 10 bases between them. Germline-derived CDR1 and CDR2 are SGHDN and FVKESK. CDR3 length: 13 residues. The CDR3 DNA reads TGTGCCAGCACCGGGCAGGGGAACACTGAAGCTTTCTTT. Protein product: CASTGQGNTEAFF.

A single count supports this clone. The rearrangement uses TRBV7-2 and TRBJ2-7; 7 nucleotides match TRBD1. CDR3 length: 14 amino acids. J lost 4 bases, V lost 5 bases, and 8 bases had no gene match. Germline CDR1 and CDR2: SGHTA and FQGNSA. CDR3: CASSPKTGNYEQYF. The CDR3 bases are TGTGCCAGCAGCCCGAAGACAGGGAATTACGAGCAGTACTTC.

The chain carries TRBV5-8 and TRBJ2-7; possibly TRBD1 for D (6 bases). Trimming left V 0 bases short and J 6 bases short, with 10 bases between. Germline V gives CDR1 SGHTS, CDR2 YDEGEE. The CDR3 has 13 amino acids. The CDR3 DNA reads TGTGCCAGCAGCTTGGCCGGGACACCCGAGCAGTACTTC. This sequence encodes CASSLAGTPEQYF. Together with reference TRBV5-8 and TRBJ2-7, the CDR3 gives the full variable domain: EAGVTQSPTHLIKTRGQQATLRCSPISGHTSVYWYQQALGLGLQFLLWYDEGEERNRGNFPPRFSGRQFPNYSSELNVNALELEDSALYLCASSLAGTPEQYFGPGTRLTVT.

The J gene is TRBJ1-4, the V gene TRBV7-6, with TRBD1 identical over 10 bases. Germline CDR1 and CDR2: SGHVS and FNYEAQ. The CDR3 is 16 residues long. Losses at the gene ends were 4 bases for V and 9 bases for J; bases not matched to a gene: 11. The CDR3 bases are TGTGCCAGCAGCTCTTTCCGGGGACAGGGGAATCAAAAACTGTTTTTT. It is translated as CASSSFRGQGNQKLFF.

The rearrangement links TRBV7-2 to TRBJ1-1, with TRBD1 matching over 9 bases. The CDR3 is made up of 14 amino acids. V was pared by 4 bases and J by 0 bases, with 0 bases of the junction left unmatched. CDR1 and CDR2 from the germline V gene are SGHTA and FQGNSA. The CDR3 is CASSWTGVNTEAFF. Here the CDR3 DNA reads TGTGCCAGCAGCTGGACAGGGGTGAACACTGAAGCTTTCTTT.

This chain uses TRBV27 with TRBJ2-3, with TRBD2 as a possible D gene (6 bases). V dropped 3 bases and J dropped 6 bases, with 7 bases sitting between them. The CDR3 has 12 residues. Germline V lookup: CDR1 MNHEY, CDR2 SMNVEV (reference sequence). The DNA for the CDR3 is TGTGCCAGCAGTTTGGAGGGGGATACGCAGTATTTT. Its protein product is CASSLEGDTQYF.

This clone has just a few counts. The rearrangement uses TRBV5-1 and TRBJ1-2; D remains ambiguous. Germline V gene data show CDR1 as SGHRS and CDR2 as YFSETQ. The CDR3 totals 15 residues. The V end lost 3 bases, the J end lost 8 bases, and 20 bases lay between the germline ends. CDR3 sequence reads: CASSSRISALGGYTF. DNA of the CDR3: TGCGCCAGCAGCTCTAGAATTTCCGCTCTCGGAGGCTACACCTTC.

This chain joins TRBV4-3 and TRBJ2-7; TRBD1 agrees at 7 bases. CDR1 and CDR2 from the germline V gene are LGHNA and YSLEER. The ends lost 0 bases at V and 0 bases at J; junction bases unmatched: 8. This CDR3 has 17 amino acids. The CDR3 DNA follows: TGCGCCAGCAGCCAAGAATCACAGGGGTTTAACTCCTACGAGCAGTACTTC. Its translation is CASSQESQGFNSYEQYF.

This clone was detected once. This chain uses TRBV6-5 with TRBJ1-1, with D possibly matching TRBD1 (6 bases). The V end lost 4 bases, the J end lost 8 bases, and 20 bases lay between the germline ends. This CDR3 contains 15 residues. The germline V gene encodes CDR1 MNHEY and CDR2 SVGAGI. CDR3 loop: CASSSSTGTSGEAFF. CDR3 in DNA: TGTGCCAGCAGTTCCTCAACCGGGACAAGTGGGGAAGCTTTCTTT.